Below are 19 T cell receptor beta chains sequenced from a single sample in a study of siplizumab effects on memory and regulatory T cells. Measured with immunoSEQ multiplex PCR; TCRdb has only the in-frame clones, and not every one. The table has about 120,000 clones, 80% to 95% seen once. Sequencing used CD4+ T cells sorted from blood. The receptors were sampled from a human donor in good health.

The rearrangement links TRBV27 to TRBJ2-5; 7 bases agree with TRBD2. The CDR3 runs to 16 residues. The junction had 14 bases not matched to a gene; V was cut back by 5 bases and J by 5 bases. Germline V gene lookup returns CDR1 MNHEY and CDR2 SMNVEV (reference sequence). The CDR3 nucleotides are TGTGCCAGCAGTCCCCCCCCCGCGGGGGTCCGGGAGACCCAGTACTTC. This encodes CASSPPPAGVRETQYF.

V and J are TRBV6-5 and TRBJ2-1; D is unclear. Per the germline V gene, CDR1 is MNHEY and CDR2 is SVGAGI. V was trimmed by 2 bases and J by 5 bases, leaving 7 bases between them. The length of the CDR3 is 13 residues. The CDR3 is CASSYDLNNEQFF. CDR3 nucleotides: TGTGCCAGCAGTTACGACTTGAACAATGAGCAGTTCTTC.

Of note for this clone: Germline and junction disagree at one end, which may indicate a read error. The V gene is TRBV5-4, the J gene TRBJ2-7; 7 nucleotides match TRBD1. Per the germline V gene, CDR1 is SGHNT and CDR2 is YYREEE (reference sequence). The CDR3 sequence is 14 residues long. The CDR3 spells CASRQQGTASIPHF. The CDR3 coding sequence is TGTGCCAGCAGACAACAGGGGACCGCCTCCATCCCCCACTTC.

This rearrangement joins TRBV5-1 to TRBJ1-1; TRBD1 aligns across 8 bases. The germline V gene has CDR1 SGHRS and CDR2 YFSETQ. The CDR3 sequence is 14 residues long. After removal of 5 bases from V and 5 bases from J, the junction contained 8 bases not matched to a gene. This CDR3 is CASRFTGGDTEAFF. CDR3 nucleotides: TGCGCCAGCAGATTTACAGGGGGGGATACTGAAGCTTTCTTT.

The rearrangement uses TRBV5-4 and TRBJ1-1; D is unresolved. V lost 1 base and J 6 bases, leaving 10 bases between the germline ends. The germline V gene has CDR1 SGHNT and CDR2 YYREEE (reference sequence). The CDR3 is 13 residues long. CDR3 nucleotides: TGTGCCAGCAGCTTGCGAGGGCGGTCTGAAGCTTTCTTT. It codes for CASSLRGRSEAFF. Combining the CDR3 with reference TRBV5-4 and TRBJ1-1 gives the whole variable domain ETGVTQSPTHLIKTRGQQVTLRCSSQSGHNTVSWYQQALGQGPQFIFQYYREEENGRGNFPPRFSGLQFPNYSSELNVNALELDDSALYLCASSLRGRSEAFFGQGTRLTVV.

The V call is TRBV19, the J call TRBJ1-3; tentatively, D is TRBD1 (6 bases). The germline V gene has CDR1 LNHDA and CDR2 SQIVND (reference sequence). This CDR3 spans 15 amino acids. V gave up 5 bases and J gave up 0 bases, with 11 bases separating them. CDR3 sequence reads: CASSADRNSGNTIYF. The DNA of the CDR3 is TGTGCCAGTAGTGCCGACAGGAACTCTGGAAACACCATATATTTT.

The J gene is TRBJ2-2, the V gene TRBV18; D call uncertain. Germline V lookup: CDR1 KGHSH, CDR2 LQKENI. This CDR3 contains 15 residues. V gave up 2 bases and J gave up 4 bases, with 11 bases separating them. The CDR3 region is CASSPSRVLTGELFF. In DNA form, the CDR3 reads TGTGCCAGCTCACCATCGAGAGTACTCACCGGGGAGCTGTTTTTT.

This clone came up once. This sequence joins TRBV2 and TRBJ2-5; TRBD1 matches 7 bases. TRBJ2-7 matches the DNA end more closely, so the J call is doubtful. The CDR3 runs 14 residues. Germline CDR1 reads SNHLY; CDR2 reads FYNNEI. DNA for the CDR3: TGTGCCAGCAGGCCACAGGGGACCTCCTACGAGCAGTACTTC. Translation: CASRPQGTSYEQYF.

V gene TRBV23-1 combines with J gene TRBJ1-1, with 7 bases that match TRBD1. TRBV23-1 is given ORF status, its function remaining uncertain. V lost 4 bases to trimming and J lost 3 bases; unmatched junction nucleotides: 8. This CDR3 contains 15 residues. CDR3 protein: CASSPLDRAYTEAFF. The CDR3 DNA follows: TGCGCCAGCAGTCCTCTCGACAGGGCATACACTGAAGCTTTCTTT.

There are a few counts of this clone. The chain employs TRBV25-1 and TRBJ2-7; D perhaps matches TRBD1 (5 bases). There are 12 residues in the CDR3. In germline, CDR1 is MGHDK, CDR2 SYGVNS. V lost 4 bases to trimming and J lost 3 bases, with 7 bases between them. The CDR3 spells CASSGRGYEQYF. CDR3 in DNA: TGTGCCAGCAGTGGTAGGGGCTACGAGCAGTACTTC.

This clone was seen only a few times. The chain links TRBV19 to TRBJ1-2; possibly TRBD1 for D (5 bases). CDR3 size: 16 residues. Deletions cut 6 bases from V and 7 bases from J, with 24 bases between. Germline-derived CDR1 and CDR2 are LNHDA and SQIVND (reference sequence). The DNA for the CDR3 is TGTGCCAGTAGCGGTGGGAGGATCCTGGCAGGGTTTGGCTACACCTTC. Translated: CASSGGRILAGFGYTF. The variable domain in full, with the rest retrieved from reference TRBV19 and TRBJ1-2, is DGGITQSPKYLFRKEGQNVTLSCEQNLNHDAMYWYRQDPGQGLRLIYYSQIVNDFQKGDIAEGYSVSREKKESFPLTVTSAQKNPTAFYLCASSGGRILAGFGYTFGSGTRLTVV.

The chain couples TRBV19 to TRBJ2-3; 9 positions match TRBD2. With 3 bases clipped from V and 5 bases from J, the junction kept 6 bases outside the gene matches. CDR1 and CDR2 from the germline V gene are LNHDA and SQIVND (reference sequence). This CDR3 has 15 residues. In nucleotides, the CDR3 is TGTGCCAGTAGTATTATTAGCGGGGGAGTAGATACGCAGTATTTT. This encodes CASSIISGGVDTQYF. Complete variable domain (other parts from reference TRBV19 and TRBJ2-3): DGGITQSPKYLFRKEGQNVTLSCEQNLNHDAMYWYRQDPGQGLRLIYYSQIVNDFQKGDIAEGYSVSREKKESFPLTVTSAQKNPTAFYLCASSIISGGVDTQYFGPGTRLTVL.

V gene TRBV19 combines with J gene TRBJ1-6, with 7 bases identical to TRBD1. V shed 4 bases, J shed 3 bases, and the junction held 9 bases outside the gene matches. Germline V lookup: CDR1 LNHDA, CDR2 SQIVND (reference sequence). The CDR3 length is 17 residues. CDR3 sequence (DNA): TGTGCCAGTAGTAAATCACTTACAGGGGACTATAATTCACCCCTCCACTTT. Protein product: CASSKSLTGDYNSPLHF.

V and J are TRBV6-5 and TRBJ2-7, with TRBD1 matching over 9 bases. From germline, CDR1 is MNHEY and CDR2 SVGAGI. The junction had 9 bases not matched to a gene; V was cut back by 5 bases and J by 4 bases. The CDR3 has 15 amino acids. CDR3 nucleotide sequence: TGTGCCAGCAGTCGAACCCCGACAGGGGGTTACGAGCAGTACTTC. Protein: CASSRTPTGGYEQYF.

The CDR3: CASSMTGGNAEAFF. In DNA, the CDR3 is TGTGCCAGCAGTATGACAGGGGGTAATGCTGAAGCTTTCTTT. This chain connects TRBV6-5 to TRBJ1-1; TRBD1 aligns across 9 bases. The ends lost 5 bases at V and 6 bases at J; junction bases unmatched: 7. Germline loops: CDR1 MNHEY, CDR2 SVGAGI. The CDR3 sequence is 14 residues long.

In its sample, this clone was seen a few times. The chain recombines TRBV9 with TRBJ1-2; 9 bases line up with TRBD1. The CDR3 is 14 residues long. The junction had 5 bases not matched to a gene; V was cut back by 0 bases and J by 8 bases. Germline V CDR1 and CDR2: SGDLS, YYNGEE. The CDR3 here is CASSVAGTGHGYTF. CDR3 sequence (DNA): TGTGCCAGCAGCGTAGCAGGGACAGGGCACGGCTACACCTTC.

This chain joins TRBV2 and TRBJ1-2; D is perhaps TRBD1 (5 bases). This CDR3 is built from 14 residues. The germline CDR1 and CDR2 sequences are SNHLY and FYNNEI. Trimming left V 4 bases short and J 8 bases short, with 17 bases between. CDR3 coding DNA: TGTGCCAGCAGTGCCTCAACCCAAGGGGAAGGCTACACCTTC. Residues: CASSASTQGEGYTF.

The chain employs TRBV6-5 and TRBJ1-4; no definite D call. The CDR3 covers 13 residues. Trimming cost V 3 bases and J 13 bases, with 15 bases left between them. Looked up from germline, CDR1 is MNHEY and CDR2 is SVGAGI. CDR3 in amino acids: CASSYSPGWRLFF. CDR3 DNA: TGTGCCAGCAGTTATTCCCCCGGTTGGAGACTGTTTTTT.

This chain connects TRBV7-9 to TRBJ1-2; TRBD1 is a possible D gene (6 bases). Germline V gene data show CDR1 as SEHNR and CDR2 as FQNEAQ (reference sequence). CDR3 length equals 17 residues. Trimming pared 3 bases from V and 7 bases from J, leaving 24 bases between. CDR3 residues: CASSFSQGLELSGGYTF. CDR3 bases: TGTGCCAGCAGCTTCTCTCAGGGGCTAGAATTGAGTGGTGGCTACACCTTC.